The 29 T cell receptor beta chains below all came from one sample that was sequenced in a study of blood T cell repertoires in COVID-19. Data came from immunoSEQ multiplex PCR; TCRdb stores just in-frame clones and leaves some out. Of roughly 180,000 clones listed, roughly 85% are singletons. Sequences were obtained from peripheral blood. These receptors were collected from a woman aged 25 to 45 with acute or convalescent COVID-19.

The genes are TRBV12-3 or TRBV12-4 and TRBJ1-2; no definite D call. V lost 5 bases, J lost 8 bases, and 15 bases lay in between. The CDR3 is 13 residues long. The CDR3 nucleotides are TGTGCCAGCAGTCACAGACGGCTCGGAGGCTACACCTTC. Its protein is CASSHRRLGGYTF.

The rearrangement links TRBV9 to TRBJ2-5; the D gene is possibly TRBD2 (5 bases). The CDR3 sequence is 15 residues long. CDR1 SGDLS and CDR2 YYNGEE come from the germline V gene. The V gene lost 3 bases and the J gene lost 5 bases, with 17 bases spanning the gap. The CDR3 DNA is TGTGCCAGCAGCGCTTTCGGGTCCCGCGGGGAGACCCAGTACTTC. Amino acid sequence: CASSAFGSRGETQYF.

The genes are TRBV7-8 and TRBJ2-5, with 9 bases aligning to TRBD2. V was clipped by 9 bases and J by 3 bases; unmatched bases: 8. Germline CDR1 reads SGHVS; CDR2 reads FQNEAQ. The CDR3 is 14 residues long. The CDR3 DNA follows: TGTGCCAGTAGGGGGCTAGCGGGAAAAGAGACCCAGTACTTC. This codes for CASRGLAGKETQYF.

The gene calls are TRBV19 and TRBJ2-2, with D possibly matching TRBD1 (8 bases). V shed 5 bases and J shed 6 bases, with 13 bases lying between them. Looked up from germline, CDR1 is LNHDA and CDR2 is SQIVND (reference sequence). The CDR3 spans 14 residues. The CDR3: CASSHRGGAGELFF. CDR3 DNA: TGTGCCAGTAGTCACAGGGGGGGAGCCGGGGAGCTGTTTTTT.

This clone was recorded once. J is TRBJ2-2 and V is TRBV4-1; D possibly corresponds to TRBD1 (5 bases). The germline gives CDR1 MGHRA, CDR2 YSYEKL. CDR3 length: 16 residues. V was clipped by 4 bases and J by 2 bases, with 14 bases between them. CDR3 sequence reads: CASSPAEGANTGELFF. CDR3 sequence (DNA): TGCGCCAGCAGCCCGGCGGAAGGGGCTAACACCGGGGAGCTGTTTTTT.

This chain joins TRBV19 and TRBJ1-2, with 8 bases lining up with TRBD1. The V and J ends lost 11 bases and 2 bases, in that order; junction bases with no gene match: 4. The CDR3 spans 12 residues. Germline assignment: CDR1 LNHDA and CDR2 SQIVND (reference sequence). In nucleotides, the CDR3 is TGTGCCGCAAACAGGGGGAACTATGGCTACACCTTC. It yields the protein CAANRGNYGYTF. The variable domain in full, with the rest retrieved from reference TRBV19 and TRBJ1-2, is DGGITQSPKYLFRKEGQNVTLSCEQNLNHDAMYWYRQDPGQGLRLIYYSQIVNDFQKGDIAEGYSVSREKKESFPLTVTSAQKNPTAFYLCAANRGNYGYTFGSGTRLTVV.

The V and J genes are TRBV28 and TRBJ1-2; D gene unclear. This CDR3 has 13 residues. The germline V gene encodes CDR1 MDHEN and CDR2 SYDVKM. V lost 3 bases and J lost 5, with 10 bases in between. In DNA, the CDR3 is TGTGCCAGCAGTTTTCCCACTACATATGGCTACACCTTC. It codes for CASSFPTTYGYTF.

V and J are TRBV4-2 and TRBJ2-1, with D maybe TRBD2 (6 bases). Germline V CDR1 and CDR2: LGHNA, YNFKEQ. V was cut by 4 bases and J by 10 bases, with 23 bases left in between. The CDR3 is made up of 16 amino acids. The CDR3 region has the DNA TGTGCCAGCAGCCGGCCGGGTCTAGCGAGTGGTTTCGAGCAGTTCTTC. Its protein is CASSRPGLASGFEQFF.

The chain is built from TRBV6-5 and TRBJ1-3; D not resolved. This CDR3 region has 13 residues. The germline V gene has CDR1 MNHEY and CDR2 SVGAGI. With 5 bases removed from V and 8 bases from J, the gap between germline ends came to 13 bases. The CDR3 reads CASSPGLGDTIYF. Written as DNA, the CDR3 is TGTGCCAGCAGTCCGGGTCTCGGGGACACCATATATTTT.

V gene TRBV10-1 combines with J gene TRBJ2-5; weak D call: TRBD2 (6 bases). This CDR3 region has 14 residues. The ends were cut back, 4 bases at V and 3 bases at J, with 12 bases in the middle. CDR1 and CDR2 from the germline V gene are WNHNN and SYGVQD (reference sequence). In DNA form, the CDR3 reads TGCGCCAGCAGTGGCGGACTAACGAAAGAGACCCAGTACTTC. Residues: CASSGGLTKETQYF.

V and J are TRBV10-2 and TRBJ1-6; D uncertain. The CDR3 covers 15 residues. Trimming stripped 8 bases from V and 0 bases from J, with 11 bases between. Looked up from germline, CDR1 is WSHSY and CDR2 is SAAADI. CDR3 DNA sequence: TGCGCCAGCCGAACGGGGAGCTCCTATAATTCACCCCTCCACTTT. It specifies CASRTGSSYNSPLHF.

The chain joins TRBV6-6 to TRBJ1-2, with 10 bases lining up with TRBD1. The germline gives CDR1 MNHNY, CDR2 SVGAGI (reference sequence). With V trimmed by 7 bases and J by 4 bases, 18 bases remained unmatched. This CDR3 is 18 amino acids long. CDR3 in amino acids: CASTRTGTGASRGYGYTF. In DNA, the CDR3 is TGTGCCAGCACTCGCACCGGGACAGGGGCTTCTCGGGGCTATGGCTACACCTTC.

The J gene is TRBJ1-1, the V gene TRBV28; 10 bases map to TRBD1. Trimming cost V 4 bases and J 10 bases; bases outside gene matches: 9. The CDR3 is 14 amino acids. CDR1 and CDR2 from the germline V gene are MDHEN and SYDVKM. CDR3 coding DNA: TGTGCCAGCAGTTCCCTTGACAGGGGGCGGGTAGCTTTCTTT. It is translated as CASSSLDRGRVAFF.

V is TRBV27 and J is TRBJ1-6; TRBD1 agrees at 8 bases. The length of the CDR3 is 17 residues. Germline V CDR1 and CDR2: MNHEY, SMNVEV (reference sequence). With 2 bases clipped from V and 6 bases from J, the junction kept 9 bases outside the gene matches. The CDR3 nucleotides read TGTGCCAGCAGTTTAGTTTGGGACAGGTTCTTTAATTCACCCCTCCACTTT. Translating gives CASSLVWDRFFNSPLHF.

V usage is TRBV28 and J usage is TRBJ1-2; D remains unclear. Germline V gene sequence: CDR1 MDHEN, CDR2 SYDVKM. V was cut by 3 bases and J by 10 bases, with 9 bases left in between. The CDR3 totals 11 residues. As DNA, the CDR3 is TGTGCCAGCAGTTTCCCGGGAAACTACACCTTC. Protein: CASSFPGNYTF.

This clone was detected a few times. This chain joins TRBV7-3 and TRBJ1-6; 9 bases align to TRBD1. The CDR3 is 16 residues long. The ends lost 4 bases at V and 6 bases at J; junction bases unmatched: 7. CDR1 is SGHTA, CDR2 FQGTGA, per germline. The CDR3 spells CASSSGTGLSNSPLHF. DNA for the CDR3: TGTGCCAGCAGCTCCGGGACAGGGCTTTCTAATTCACCCCTCCACTTT.

In this sample, this clone turned up once. The gene calls are TRBV6-6 and TRBJ2-7, with D perhaps TRBD1 (6 bases). Trimming removed 5 bases at V and 0 bases at J, with 14 bases between. Germline lookup yields CDR1 MNHNY and CDR2 SVGAGI (reference sequence). This CDR3 is 15 amino acids long. The CDR3 region has the DNA TGTGCCAGCAGTCCTCCTGGGGGCCGCTCCTACGAGCAGTACTTC. It is translated as CASSPPGGRSYEQYF.

The genes are TRBV28 and TRBJ1-1; a weak D match, TRBD1 (5 bases). Germline CDR1 and CDR2: MDHEN and SYDVKM. V lost 2 bases to trimming and J lost 4 bases, with 11 bases between them. The CDR3 contains 14 residues. The CDR3 region has the DNA TGTGCCAGCAGTTTAGGGGGGGTGGGCACTGAAGCTTTCTTT. Translating it yields CASSLGGVGTEAFF.

This clone has just a few counts. The chain employs TRBV13 and TRBJ2-3, with 7 positions matching TRBD1. CDR3 size: 15 residues. CDR1 and CDR2 from the germline V gene are PRHDT and FYEKMQ (reference sequence). V lost 5 bases to trimming and J lost 2 bases; unmatched junction nucleotides: 7. CDR3 DNA sequence: TGTGCCAGCAGCCACACAGGGGACAACACAGATACGCAGTATTTT. This codes for CASSHTGDNTDTQYF.

V and J are TRBV14 and TRBJ1-1; D gene uncertain. The CDR3 totals 15 residues. V gave up 4 bases and J gave up 5 bases, with 17 bases separating them. CDR1 and CDR2 from the germline V gene are SGHDN and FVKESK. The CDR3 here is CASSRPLGLGTEAFF. In nucleotides, the CDR3 is TGTGCCAGCAGCCGCCCACTTGGACTGGGGACTGAAGCTTTCTTT. The full variable domain, completed using reference TRBV14 and TRBJ1-1, is EAGVTQFPSHSVIEKGQTVTLRCDPISGHDNLYWYRRVMGKEIKFLLHFVKESKQDESGMPNNRFLAERTGGTYSTLKVQPAELEDSGVYFCASSRPLGLGTEAFFGQGTRLTVV.

The chain links TRBV30 to TRBJ2-5; 11 positions agree with TRBD2. Germline CDR1 GTSNPN, CDR2 SVGIG (reference sequence). The CDR3 spans 13 residues. The J segment lost 6 bases and the V segment lost 5 bases, leaving 5 bases of the junction unmatched. CDR3 bases: TGTGCCTGGGAACTAGCGGGGGCCCAGACCCAGTACTTC. Protein sequence: CAWELAGAQTQYF. The complete variable domain, with remaining parts taken from reference TRBV30 and TRBJ2-5, reads SQTIHQWPATLVQPVGSPLSLECTVEGTSNPNLYWYRQAAGRGLQLLFYSVGIGQISSEVPQNLSASRPQDRQFILSSKKLLLSDSGFYLCAWELAGAQTQYFGPGTRLLVL.

The rearrangement joins TRBV19 to TRBJ2-1, with D possibly matching TRBD1 (6 bases). Germline V gene sequence: CDR1 LNHDA, CDR2 SQIVND (reference sequence). Trimming pared 3 bases from V and 0 bases from J, leaving 9 bases between. This CDR3 spans 15 amino acids. The CDR3 here is CASSMIQGSYNEQFF. CDR3 coding DNA: TGTGCCAGTAGTATGATACAGGGCTCCTACAATGAGCAGTTCTTC.

In the case of this clone: One junction end disagrees with the germline gene, perhaps due to a read error. J is TRBJ2-1 and V is TRBV6-2 or TRBV6-3; 7 nucleotides match TRBD1. CDR3 size: 13 residues. The germline V gene encodes CDR1 MNHEY and CDR2 SVGEGT. DNA for the CDR3: TGTGTCAGCAGCCTGGGACAGTATAATGAGCAGTTCTTC. Its protein product is CVSSLGQYNEQFF.

The rearrangement uses TRBV2 and TRBJ2-7; 8 bases map to TRBD2. The junction had 4 bases not matched to a gene; V was cut back by 3 bases and J by 3 bases. This CDR3 region has 14 residues. CDR1 is SNHLY and CDR2 is FYNNEI in the germline V gene. CDR3 loop: CASSEREALYEQYF. The CDR3 DNA reads as TGTGCCAGCAGTGAGCGGGAGGCTCTCTACGAGCAGTACTTC.

The gene calls are TRBV9 and TRBJ1-6, with a weak D call TRBD1 (5 bases). Between the trimmed V and J ends, which lost 4 bases and 9 bases, there was a span of 17 bases. The germline CDR1 and CDR2 sequences are SGDLS and YYNGEE. The CDR3 has 15 residues. As DNA, the CDR3 is TGTGCCAGCAGCACCGGTGTCAGGGCGAGTTCACCCCTCCACTTT. This translates into CASSTGVRASSPLHF. Full variable domain (remainder filled in from reference TRBV9 and TRBJ1-6): DSGVTQTPKHLITATGQRVTLRCSPRSGDLSVYWYQQSLDQGLQFLIQYYNGEERAKGNILERFSAQQFPDLHSELNLSSLELGDSALYFCASSTGVRASSPLHFGNGTRLTVT.

This clone was observed once. This chain joins TRBV27 and TRBJ1-2, with TRBD1 matching over 9 bases. J lost 6 bases, V lost 2 bases, and 1 base had no gene match. Germline assignment: CDR1 MNHEY and CDR2 SMNVEV (reference sequence). This CDR3 comprises 13 residues. The CDR3 DNA reads TGTGCCAGCAGTTTAAGACAGGGGGATGGCTACACCTTC. It codes for CASSLRQGDGYTF.

The chain has TRBV19 and TRBJ2-2, with 16 bases identical to TRBD2. The CDR3 length is 22 residues. The trim removed 4 bases at V and 4 bases at J, leaving 18 bases unmatched. Germline loops: CDR1 LNHDA, CDR2 SQIVND (reference sequence). The CDR3 loop is CASSKDPLDGTSGRGVTGELFF. In DNA form, the CDR3 reads TGTGCCAGTAGTAAGGACCCACTCGACGGGACTAGCGGGAGGGGGGTCACCGGGGAGCTGTTTTTT.

V and J are TRBV27 and TRBJ2-1; TRBD2 is a possible D gene (6 bases). Between the trimmed V and J ends, which lost 6 bases and 3 bases, there was a span of 27 bases. This CDR3 spans 19 amino acids. Per germline, CDR1 MNHEY and CDR2 SMNVEV (reference sequence). The CDR3 loop is CASRPDGGGTVTRYNEQFF. The CDR3 bases are TGTGCCAGCAGACCCGACGGTGGGGGGACCGTGACCCGCTACAATGAGCAGTTCTTC.

CDR3 sequence reads: CATRELGSQPQHF. DNA of the CDR3: TGTGCCACACGGGAGCTCGGGAGTCAGCCCCAGCATTTT. The chain links TRBV28 to TRBJ1-5; unclear D gene. Germline CDR1 and CDR2: MDHEN and SYDVKM. The CDR3 consists of 13 residues. The V gene lost 10 bases and the J gene lost 6 bases, with 16 bases spanning the gap.